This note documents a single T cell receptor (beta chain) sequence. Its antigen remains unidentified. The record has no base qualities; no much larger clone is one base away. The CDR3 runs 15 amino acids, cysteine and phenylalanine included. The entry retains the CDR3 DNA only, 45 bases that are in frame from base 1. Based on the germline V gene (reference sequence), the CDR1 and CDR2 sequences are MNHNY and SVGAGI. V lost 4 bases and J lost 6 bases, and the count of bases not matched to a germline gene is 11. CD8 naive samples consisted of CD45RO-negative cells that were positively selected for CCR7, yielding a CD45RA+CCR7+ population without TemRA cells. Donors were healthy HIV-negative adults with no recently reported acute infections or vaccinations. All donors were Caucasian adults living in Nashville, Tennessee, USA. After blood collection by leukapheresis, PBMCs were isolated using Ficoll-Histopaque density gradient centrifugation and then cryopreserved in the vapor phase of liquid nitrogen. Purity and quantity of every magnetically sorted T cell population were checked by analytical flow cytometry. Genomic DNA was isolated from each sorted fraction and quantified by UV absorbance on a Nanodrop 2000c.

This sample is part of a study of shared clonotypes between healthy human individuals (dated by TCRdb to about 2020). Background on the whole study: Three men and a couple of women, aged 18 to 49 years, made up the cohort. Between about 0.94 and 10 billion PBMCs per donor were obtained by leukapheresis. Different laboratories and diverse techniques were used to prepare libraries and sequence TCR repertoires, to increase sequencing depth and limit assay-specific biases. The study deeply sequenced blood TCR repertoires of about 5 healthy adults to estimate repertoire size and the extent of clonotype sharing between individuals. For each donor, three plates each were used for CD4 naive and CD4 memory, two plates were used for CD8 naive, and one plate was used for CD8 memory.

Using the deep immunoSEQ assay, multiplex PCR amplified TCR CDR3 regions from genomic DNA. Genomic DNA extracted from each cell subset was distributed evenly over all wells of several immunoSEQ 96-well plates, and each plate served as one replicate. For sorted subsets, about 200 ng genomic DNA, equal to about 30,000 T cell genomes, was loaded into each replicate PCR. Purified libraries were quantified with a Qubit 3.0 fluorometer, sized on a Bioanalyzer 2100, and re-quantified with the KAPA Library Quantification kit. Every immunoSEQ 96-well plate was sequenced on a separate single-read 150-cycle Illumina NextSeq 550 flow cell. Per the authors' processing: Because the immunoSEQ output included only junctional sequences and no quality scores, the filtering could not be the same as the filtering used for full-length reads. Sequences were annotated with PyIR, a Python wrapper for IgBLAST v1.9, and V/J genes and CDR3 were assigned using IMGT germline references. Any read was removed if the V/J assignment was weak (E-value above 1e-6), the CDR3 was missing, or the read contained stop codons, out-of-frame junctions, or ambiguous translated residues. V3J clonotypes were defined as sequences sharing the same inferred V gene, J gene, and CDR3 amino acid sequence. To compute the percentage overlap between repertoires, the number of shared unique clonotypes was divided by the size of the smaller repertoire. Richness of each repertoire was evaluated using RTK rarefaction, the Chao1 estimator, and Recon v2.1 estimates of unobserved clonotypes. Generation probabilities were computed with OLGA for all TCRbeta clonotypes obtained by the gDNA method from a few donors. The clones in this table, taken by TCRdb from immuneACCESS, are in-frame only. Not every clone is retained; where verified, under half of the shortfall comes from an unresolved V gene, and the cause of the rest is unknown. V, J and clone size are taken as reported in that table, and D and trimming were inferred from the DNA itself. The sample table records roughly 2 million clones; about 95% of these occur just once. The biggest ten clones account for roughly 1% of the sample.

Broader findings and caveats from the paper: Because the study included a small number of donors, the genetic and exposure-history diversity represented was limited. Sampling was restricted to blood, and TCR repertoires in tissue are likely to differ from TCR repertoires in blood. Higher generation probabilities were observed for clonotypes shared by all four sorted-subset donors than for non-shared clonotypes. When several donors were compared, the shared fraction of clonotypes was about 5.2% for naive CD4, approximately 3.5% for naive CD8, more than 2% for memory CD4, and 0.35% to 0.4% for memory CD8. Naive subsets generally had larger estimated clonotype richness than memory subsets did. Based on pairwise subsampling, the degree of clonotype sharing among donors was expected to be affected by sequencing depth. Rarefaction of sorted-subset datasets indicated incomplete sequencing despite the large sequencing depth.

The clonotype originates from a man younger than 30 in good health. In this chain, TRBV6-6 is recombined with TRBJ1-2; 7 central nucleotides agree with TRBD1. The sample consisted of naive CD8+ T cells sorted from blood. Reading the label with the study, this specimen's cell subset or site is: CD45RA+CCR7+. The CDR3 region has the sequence CASSLLRDSLDGYTF. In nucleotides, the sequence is TGTGCCAGCAGTTTACTCCGGGACAGCCTCGATGGCTACACCTTC.